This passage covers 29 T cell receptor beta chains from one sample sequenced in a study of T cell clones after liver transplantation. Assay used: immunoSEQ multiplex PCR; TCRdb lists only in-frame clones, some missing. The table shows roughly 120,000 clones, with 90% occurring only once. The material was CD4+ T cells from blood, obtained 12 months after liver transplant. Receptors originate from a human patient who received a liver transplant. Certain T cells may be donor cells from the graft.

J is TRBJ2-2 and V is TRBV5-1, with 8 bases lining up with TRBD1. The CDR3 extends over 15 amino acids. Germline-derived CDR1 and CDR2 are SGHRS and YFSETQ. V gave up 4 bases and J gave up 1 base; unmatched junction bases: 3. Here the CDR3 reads CASSTDRGNTGELFF. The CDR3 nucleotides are TGCGCCAGCAGCACCGACAGGGGGAACACCGGGGAGCTGTTTTTT.

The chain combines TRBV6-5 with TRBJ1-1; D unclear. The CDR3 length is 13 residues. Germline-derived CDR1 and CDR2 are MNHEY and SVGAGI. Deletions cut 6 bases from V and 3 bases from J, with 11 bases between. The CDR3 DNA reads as TGTGCCAGCAGCCGATATAGTTACACTGAAGCTTTCTTT. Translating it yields CASSRYSYTEAFF.

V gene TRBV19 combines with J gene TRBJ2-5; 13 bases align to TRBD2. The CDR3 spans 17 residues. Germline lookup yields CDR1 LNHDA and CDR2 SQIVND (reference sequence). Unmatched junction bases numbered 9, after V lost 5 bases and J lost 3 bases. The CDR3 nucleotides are TGTGCCAGTAGTGATCGCGCTGGGACTAGCGGGAAAGAGACCCAGTACTTC. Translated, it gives CASSDRAGTSGKETQYF.

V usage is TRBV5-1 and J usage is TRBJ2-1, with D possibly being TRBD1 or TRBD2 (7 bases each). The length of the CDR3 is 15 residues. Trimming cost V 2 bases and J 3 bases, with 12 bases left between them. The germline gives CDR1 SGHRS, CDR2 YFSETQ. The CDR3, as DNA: TGCGCCAGCAGCTTAGCAGGGGGGGACTACAATGAGCAGTTCTTC. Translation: CASSLAGGDYNEQFF.

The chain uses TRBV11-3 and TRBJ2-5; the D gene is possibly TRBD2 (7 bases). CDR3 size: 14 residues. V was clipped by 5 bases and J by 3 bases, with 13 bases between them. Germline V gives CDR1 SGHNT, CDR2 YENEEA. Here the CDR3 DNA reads TGTGCCAGCAGCCCCCGCGGGGGCAAAGAGACCCAGTACTTC. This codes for CASSPRGGKETQYF.

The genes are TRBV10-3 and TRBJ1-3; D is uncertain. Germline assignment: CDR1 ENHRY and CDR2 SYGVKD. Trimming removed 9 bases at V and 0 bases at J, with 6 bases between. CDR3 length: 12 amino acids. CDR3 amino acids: CAIATSGNTIYF. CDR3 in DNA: TGTGCCATAGCGACCTCTGGAAACACCATATATTTT.

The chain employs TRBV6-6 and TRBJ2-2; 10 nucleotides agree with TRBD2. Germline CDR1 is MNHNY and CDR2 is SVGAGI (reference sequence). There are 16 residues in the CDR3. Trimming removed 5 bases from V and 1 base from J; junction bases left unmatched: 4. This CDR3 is CASSRTSGENTGELFF. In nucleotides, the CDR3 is TGTGCCAGCAGTCGCACTAGCGGGGAGAACACCGGGGAGCTGTTTTTT.

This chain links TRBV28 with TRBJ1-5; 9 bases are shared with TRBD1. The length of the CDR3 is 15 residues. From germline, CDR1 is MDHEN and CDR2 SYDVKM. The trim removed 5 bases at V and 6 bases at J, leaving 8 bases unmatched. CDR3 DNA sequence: TGTGCCAGCAGTCCAAGGACAGGGGTCACTCAGCCCCAGCATTTT. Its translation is CASSPRTGVTQPQHF. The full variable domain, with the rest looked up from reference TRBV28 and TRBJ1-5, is DVKVTQSSRYLVKRTGEKVFLECVQDMDHENMFWYRQDPGLGLRLIYFSYDVKMKEKGDIPEGYSVSREKKERFSLILESASTNQTSMYLCASSPRTGVTQPQHFGDGTRLSIL.

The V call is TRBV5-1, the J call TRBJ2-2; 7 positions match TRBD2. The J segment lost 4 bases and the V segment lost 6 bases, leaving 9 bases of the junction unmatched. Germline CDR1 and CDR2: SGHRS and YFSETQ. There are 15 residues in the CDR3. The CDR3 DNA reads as TGCGCCAGCACGGGACTATCCTCGGGCACCGGGGAGCTGTTTTTT. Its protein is CASTGLSSGTGELFF.

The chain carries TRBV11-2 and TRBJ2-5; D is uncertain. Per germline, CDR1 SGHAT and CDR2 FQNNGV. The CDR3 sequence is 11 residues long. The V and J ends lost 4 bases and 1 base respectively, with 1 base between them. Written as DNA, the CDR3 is TGTGCCAGCAGCTCCCAAGAGACCCAGTACTTC. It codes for CASSSQETQYF.

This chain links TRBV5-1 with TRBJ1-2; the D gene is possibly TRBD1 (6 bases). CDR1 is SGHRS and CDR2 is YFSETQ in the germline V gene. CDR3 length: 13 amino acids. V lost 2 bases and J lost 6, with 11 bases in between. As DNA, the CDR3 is TGCGCCAGCAGCTTAGGTTCAGGGGATGGCTACACCTTC. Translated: CASSLGSGDGYTF.

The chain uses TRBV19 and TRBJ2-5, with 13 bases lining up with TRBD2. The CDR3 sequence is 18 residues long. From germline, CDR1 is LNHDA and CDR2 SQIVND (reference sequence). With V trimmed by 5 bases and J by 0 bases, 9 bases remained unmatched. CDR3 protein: CASSRGLAGVGNQETQYF. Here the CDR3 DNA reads TGTGCCAGTAGTCGAGGACTAGCGGGAGTGGGGAACCAAGAGACCCAGTACTTC. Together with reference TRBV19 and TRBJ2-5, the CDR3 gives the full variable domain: DGGITQSPKYLFRKEGQNVTLSCEQNLNHDAMYWYRQDPGQGLRLIYYSQIVNDFQKGDIAEGYSVSREKKESFPLTVTSAQKNPTAFYLCASSRGLAGVGNQETQYFGPGTRLLVL.

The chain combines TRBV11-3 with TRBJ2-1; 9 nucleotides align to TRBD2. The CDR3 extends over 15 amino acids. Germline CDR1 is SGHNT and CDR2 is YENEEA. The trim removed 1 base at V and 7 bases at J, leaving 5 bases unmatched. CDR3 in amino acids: CASSLVASGTNEQFF. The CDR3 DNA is TGTGCCAGCAGCTTAGTGGCTAGCGGGACAAATGAGCAGTTCTTC. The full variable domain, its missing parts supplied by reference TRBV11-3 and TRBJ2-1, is EAGVVQSPRYKIIEKKQPVAFWCNPISGHNTLYWYLQNLGQGPELLIRYENEEAVDDSQLPKDRFSAERLKGVDSTLKIQPAELGDSAVYLCASSLVASGTNEQFFGPGTRLTVL.

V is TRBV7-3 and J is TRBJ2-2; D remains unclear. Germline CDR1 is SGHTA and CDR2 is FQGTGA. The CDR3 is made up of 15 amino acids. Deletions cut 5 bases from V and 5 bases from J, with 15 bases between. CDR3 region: CASSVSGLGTGELFF. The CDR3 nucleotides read TGTGCCAGCAGCGTTAGTGGATTGGGAACCGGGGAGCTGTTTTTT.

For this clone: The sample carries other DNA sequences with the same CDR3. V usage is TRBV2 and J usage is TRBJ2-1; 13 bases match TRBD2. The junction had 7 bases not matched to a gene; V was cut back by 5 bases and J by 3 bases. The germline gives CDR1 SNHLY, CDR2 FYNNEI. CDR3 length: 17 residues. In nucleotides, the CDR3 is TGTGCCAGCAGTTATTCAGGACTAGCGGGAGTCTACAATGAGCAGTTCTTC. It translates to CASSYSGLAGVYNEQFF.

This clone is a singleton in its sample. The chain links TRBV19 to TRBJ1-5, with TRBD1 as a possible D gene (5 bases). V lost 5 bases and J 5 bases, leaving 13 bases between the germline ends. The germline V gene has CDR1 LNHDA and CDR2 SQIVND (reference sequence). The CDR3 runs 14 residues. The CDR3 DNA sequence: TGTGCCAGTAGTCCGACCCTGGGGGATCAGCCCCAGCATTTT. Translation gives CASSPTLGDQPQHF.

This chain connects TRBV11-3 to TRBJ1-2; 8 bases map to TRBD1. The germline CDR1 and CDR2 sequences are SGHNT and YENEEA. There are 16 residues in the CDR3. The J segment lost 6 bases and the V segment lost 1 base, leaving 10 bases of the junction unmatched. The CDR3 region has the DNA TGTGCCAGCAGCTTAGCATGGACAGGGAGACTCAATGGCTACACCTTC. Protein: CASSLAWTGRLNGYTF. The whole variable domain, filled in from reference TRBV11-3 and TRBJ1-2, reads EAGVVQSPRYKIIEKKQPVAFWCNPISGHNTLYWYLQNLGQGPELLIRYENEEAVDDSQLPKDRFSAERLKGVDSTLKIQPAELGDSAVYLCASSLAWTGRLNGYTFGSGTRLTVV.

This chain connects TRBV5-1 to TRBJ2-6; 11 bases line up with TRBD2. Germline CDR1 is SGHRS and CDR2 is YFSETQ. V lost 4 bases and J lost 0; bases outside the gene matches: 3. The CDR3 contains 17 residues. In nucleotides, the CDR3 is TGCGCCAGCAGCGGGGGACTAGCGGCCTCTGGGGCCAACGTCCTGACTTTC. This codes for CASSGGLAASGANVLTF.

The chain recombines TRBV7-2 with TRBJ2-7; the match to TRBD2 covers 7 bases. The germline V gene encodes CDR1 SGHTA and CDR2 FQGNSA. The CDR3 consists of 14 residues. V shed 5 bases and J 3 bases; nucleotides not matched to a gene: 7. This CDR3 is CASSPQAGSYEQYF. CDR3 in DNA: TGTGCCAGCAGCCCACAAGCGGGAAGCTACGAGCAGTACTTC.

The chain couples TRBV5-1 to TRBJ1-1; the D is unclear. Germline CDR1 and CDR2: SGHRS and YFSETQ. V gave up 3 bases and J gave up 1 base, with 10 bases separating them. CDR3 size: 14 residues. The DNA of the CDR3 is TGCGCCAGCAGCTGGGTGACACCGAACACTGAAGCTTTCTTT. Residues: CASSWVTPNTEAFF. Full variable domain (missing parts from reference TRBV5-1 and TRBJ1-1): KAGVTQTPRYLIKTRGQQVTLSCSPISGHRSVSWYQQTPGQGLQFLFEYFSETQRNKGNFPGRFSGRQFSNSRSEMNVSTLELGDSALYLCASSWVTPNTEAFFGQGTRLTVV.

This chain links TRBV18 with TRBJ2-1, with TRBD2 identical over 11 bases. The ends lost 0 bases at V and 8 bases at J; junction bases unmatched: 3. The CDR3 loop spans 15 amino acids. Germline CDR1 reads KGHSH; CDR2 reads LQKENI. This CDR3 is CASSPPLAGGDEQFF. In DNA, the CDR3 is TGTGCCAGCTCACCACCCCTAGCGGGAGGTGATGAGCAGTTCTTC.

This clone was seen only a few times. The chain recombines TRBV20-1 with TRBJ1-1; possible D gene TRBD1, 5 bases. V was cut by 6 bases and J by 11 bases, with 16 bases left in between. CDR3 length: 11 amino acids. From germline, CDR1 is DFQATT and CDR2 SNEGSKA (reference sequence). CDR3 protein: CSANRGGTAFF. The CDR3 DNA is TGCAGTGCCAACCGTGGGGGGACTGCTTTCTTT.

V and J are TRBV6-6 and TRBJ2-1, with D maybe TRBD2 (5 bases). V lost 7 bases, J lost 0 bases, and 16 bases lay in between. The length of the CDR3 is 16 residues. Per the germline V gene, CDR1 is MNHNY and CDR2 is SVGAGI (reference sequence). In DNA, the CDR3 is TGTGCCAGCACTATGGACCGACTAAGCTCCTACAATGAGCAGTTCTTC. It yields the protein CASTMDRLSSYNEQFF.

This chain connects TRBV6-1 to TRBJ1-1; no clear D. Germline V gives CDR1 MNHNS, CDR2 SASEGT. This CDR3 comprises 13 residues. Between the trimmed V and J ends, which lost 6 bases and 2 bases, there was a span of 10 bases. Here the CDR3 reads CASRNKENTEAFF. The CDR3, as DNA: TGTGCCAGCAGAAATAAGGAAAACACTGAAGCTTTCTTT.

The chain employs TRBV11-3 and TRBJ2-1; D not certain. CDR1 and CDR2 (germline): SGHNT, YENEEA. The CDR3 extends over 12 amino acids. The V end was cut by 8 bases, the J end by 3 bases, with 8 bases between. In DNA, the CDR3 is TGTGCCAGCCGGCGCAGCTACAATGAGCAGTTCTTC. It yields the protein CASRRSYNEQFF.

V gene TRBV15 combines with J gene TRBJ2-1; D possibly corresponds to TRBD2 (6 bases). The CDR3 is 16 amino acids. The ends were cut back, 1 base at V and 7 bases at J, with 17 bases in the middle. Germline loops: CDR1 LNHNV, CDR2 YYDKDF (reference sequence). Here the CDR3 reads CATSRAGTRVGNEQFF. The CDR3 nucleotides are TGTGCCACCAGCAGAGCCGGGACTCGCGTGGGGAATGAGCAGTTCTTC. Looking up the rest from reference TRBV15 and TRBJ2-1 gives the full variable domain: DAMVIQNPRYQVTQFGKPVTLSCSQTLNHNVMYWYQQKSSQAPKLLFHYYDKDFNNEADTPDNFQSRRPNTSFCFLDIRSPGLGDTAMYLCATSRAGTRVGNEQFFGPGTRLTVL.

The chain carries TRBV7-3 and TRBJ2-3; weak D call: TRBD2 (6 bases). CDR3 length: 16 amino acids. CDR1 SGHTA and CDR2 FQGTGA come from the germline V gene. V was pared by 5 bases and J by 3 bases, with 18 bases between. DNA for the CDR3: TGTGCCAGCAGCATAGGGCAGGGAGGAACAACAGATACGCAGTATTTT. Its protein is CASSIGQGGTTDTQYF.

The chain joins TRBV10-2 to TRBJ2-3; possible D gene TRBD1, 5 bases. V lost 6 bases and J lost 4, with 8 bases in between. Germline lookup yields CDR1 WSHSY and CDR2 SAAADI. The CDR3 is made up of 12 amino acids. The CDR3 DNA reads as TGCGCCAGCAGGGCAGGGTCAGATACGCAGTATTTT. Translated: CASRAGSDTQYF.

CDR3 DNA: TGTGCCAGCAGCTTAAGGAGTGGGGCGAGCACAGATACGCAGTATTTT. Translating it yields CASSLRSGASTDTQYF. The genes are TRBV7-3 and TRBJ2-3; perhaps TRBD1 as D (5 bases). V lost 1 base to trimming and J lost 0 bases, with 11 bases between them. Germline loops: CDR1 SGHTA, CDR2 FQGTGA. The CDR3 runs to 16 residues.